The clone carrying this T cell receptor (beta chain) appeared once. As yet, its antigen is unknown. Trimming cost V 6 bases and J 0 bases, with 16 bases left between them. This CDR3 is built from 16 residues. Germline V lookup: CDR1 MNHEY, CDR2 SVGEGT. These data originate in a study of T cells in Graves' hyperthyroidism and ophthalmopathy. Across the study: Specimen type is peripheral blood, collected at initial diagnosis prior to any treatment. Findings and limits, study-wide: Within blood appeared most thyroid clonotypes that had expanded above 0.001.

TCR beta CDR3 sequences were amplified from RNA transcripts. A first-round RT-PCR of the TCR CDR3 used the HTBI primer set. Each CDR3 protein gets one entry after TCRdb re-called the multiplex PCR reads with MiXCR. Of about 640,000 distinct CDR3 sequences in the sample, less than 25% were seen once. Sequencing was performed on blood. The TCR comes from a man aged 30 to 39 with Graves' ophthalmopathy. The rearrangement links TRBV6-2 or TRBV6-3 to TRBJ2-3; perhaps TRBD2 as D (5 bases). CDR3 sequence reads: CASRPTRASSTDTQYF. CDR3 nucleotides: TGTGCCAGCAGGCCCACTAGGGCTTCTAGCACAGATACGCAGTATTTT.